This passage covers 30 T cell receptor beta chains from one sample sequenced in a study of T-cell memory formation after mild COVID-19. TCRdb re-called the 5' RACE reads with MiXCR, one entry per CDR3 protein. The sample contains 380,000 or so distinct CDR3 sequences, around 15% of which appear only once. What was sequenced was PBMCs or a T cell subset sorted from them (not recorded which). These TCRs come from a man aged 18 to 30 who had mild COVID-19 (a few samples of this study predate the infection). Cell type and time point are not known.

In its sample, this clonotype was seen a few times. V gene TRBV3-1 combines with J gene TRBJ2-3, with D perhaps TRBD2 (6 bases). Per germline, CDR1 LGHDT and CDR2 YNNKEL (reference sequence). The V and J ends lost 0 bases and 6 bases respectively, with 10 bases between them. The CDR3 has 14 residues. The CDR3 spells CASSQEGEADTQYF. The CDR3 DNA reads TGTGCCAGCAGCCAAGAGGGGGAGGCGGATACGCAGTATTTT.

Here the CDR3 reads CASSSYTTGELFF. CDR3 nucleotides: TGCGCCAGCAGCTCCTACACCACCGGGGAGCTGTTTTTT. The chain carries TRBV5-1 and TRBJ2-2; D is unclear. In germline, CDR1 is SGHRS, CDR2 YFSETQ. V lost 3 bases and J 4 bases, leaving 7 bases between the germline ends. There are 13 residues in the CDR3.

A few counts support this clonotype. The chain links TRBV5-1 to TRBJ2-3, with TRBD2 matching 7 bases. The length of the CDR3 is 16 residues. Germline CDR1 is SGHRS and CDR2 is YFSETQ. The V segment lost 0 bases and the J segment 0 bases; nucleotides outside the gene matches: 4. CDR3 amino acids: CASSLGYGGSTDTQYF. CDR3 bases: TGCGCCAGCAGCTTGGGGTACGGGGGGAGCACAGATACGCAGTATTTT.

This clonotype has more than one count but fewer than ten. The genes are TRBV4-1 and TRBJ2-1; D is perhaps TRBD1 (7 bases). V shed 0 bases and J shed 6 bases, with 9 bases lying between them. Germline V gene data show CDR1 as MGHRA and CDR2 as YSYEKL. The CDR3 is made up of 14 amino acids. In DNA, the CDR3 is TGCGCCAGCAGCCAAGATCAGGGGGGCAATGAGCAGTTCTTC. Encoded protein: CASSQDQGGNEQFF.

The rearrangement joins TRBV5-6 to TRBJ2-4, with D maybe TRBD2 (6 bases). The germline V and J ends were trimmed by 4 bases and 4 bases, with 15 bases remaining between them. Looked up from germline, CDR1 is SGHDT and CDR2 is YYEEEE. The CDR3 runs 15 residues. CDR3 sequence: CASSGGAAIKNIQYF. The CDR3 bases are TGTGCCAGCAGCGGAGGGGCGGCAATTAAAAACATTCAGTACTTC.

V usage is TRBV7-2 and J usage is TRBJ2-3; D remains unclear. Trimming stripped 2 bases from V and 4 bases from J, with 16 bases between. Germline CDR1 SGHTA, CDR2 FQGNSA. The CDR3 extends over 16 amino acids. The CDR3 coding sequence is TGTGCCAGCAGCTTACCCCGCTACGGATCCGCAGATACGCAGTATTTT. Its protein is CASSLPRYGSADTQYF.

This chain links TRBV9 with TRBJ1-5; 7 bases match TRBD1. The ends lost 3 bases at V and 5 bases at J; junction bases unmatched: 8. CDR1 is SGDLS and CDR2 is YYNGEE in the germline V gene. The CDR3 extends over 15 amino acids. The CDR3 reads CASSGTGTVDQPQHF. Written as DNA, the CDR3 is TGTGCCAGCAGCGGAACCGGGACAGTAGATCAGCCCCAGCATTTT.

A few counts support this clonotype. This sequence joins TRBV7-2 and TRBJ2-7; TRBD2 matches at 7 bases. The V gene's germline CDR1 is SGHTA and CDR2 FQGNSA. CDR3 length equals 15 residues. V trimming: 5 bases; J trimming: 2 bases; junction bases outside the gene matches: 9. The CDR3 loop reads CASSARRGDAYEQYF. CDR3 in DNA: TGTGCCAGCAGCGCTCGACGGGGGGATGCCTACGAGCAGTACTTC.

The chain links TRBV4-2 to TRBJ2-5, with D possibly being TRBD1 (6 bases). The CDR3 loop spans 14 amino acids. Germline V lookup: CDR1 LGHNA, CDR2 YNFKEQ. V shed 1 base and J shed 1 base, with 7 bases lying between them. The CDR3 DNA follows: TGTGCCAGCAGCCAAGGGACAGCCCAAGAGACCCAGTACTTC. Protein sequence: CASSQGTAQETQYF.

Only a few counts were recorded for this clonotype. As DNA, the CDR3 is TGTGCCAGCAGCGCCCGCGGGGGGACGAAAAACATTCAGTACTTC. Its translation is CASSARGGTKNIQYF. V gene TRBV11-2 combines with J gene TRBJ2-4, with TRBD2 matching 8 bases. Germline CDR1 SGHAT, CDR2 FQNNGV. The CDR3 covers 15 residues. V was clipped by 5 bases and J by 4 bases; unmatched bases: 7.

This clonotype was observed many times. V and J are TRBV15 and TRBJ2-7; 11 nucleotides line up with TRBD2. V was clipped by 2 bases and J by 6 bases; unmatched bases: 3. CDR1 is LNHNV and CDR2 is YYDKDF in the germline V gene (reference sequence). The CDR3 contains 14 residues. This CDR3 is CATSRLAGGREQYF. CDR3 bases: TGTGCCACCAGCAGATTAGCGGGGGGGCGCGAGCAGTACTTC.

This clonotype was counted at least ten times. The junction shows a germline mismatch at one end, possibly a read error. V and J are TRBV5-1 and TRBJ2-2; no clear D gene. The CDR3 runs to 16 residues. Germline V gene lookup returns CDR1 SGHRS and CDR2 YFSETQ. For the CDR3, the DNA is TGCGCCAGCACCTTGGGATCCTTAGCAACCACCGGGGAGCTGTTTTTT. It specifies CASTLGSLATTGELFF.

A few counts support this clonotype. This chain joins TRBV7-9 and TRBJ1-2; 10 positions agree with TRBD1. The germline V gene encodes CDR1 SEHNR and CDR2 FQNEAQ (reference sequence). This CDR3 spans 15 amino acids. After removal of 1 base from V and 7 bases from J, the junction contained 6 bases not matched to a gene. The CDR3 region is CASSLVLDRGFGYTF. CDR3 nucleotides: TGTGCCAGCAGCTTAGTTCTGGACAGGGGGTTTGGCTACACCTTC. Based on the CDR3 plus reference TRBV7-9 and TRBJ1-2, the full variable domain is DTGVSQNPRHKITKRGQNVTFRCDPISEHNRLYWYRQTLGQGPEFLTYFQNEAQLEKSRLLSDRFSAERPKGSFSTLEIQRTEQGDSAMYLCASSLVLDRGFGYTFGSGTRLTVV.

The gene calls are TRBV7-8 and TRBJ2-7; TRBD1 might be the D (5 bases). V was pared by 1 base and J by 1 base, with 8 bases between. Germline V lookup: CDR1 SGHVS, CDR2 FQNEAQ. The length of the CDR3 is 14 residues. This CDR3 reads CASSLDRFSYEQYF. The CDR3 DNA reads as TGTGCCAGCAGCTTAGACAGGTTTTCCTACGAGCAGTACTTC.

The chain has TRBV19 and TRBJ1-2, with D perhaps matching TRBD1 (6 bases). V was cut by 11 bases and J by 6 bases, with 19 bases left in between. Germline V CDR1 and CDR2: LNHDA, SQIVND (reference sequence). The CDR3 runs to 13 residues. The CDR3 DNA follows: TGTGCCGGCTCCACAGGGTCCTTAGATGGCTACACCTTC. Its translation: CAGSTGSLDGYTF.

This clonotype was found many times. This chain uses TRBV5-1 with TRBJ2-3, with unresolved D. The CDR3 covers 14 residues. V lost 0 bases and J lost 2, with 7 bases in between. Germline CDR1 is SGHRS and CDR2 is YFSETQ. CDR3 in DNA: TGCGCCAGCAGCTTGGTGGGAATCACAGATACGCAGTATTTT. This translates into CASSLVGITDTQYF.

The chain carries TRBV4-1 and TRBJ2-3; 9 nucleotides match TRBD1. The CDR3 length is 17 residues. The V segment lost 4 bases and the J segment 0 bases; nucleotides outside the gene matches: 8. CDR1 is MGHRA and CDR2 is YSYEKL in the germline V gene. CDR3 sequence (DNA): TGCGCCAGCAGCCGATCTAACAGGGGGCTAAGCACAGATACGCAGTATTTT. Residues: CASSRSNRGLSTDTQYF.

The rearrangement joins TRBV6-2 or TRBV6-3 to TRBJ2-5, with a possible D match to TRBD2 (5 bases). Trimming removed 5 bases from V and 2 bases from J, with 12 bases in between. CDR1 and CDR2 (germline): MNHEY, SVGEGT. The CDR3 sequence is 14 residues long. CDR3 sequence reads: CASSPRTFQETQYF. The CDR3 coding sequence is TGTGCCAGCAGTCCCCGGACTTTTCAAGAGACCCAGTACTTC.

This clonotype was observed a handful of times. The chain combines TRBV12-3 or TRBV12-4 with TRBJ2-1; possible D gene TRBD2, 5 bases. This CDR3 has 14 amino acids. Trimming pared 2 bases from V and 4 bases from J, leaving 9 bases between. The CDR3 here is CASSLSAGYNEQFF. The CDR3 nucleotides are TGTGCCAGCAGTTTATCGGCGGGTTACAATGAGCAGTTCTTC.

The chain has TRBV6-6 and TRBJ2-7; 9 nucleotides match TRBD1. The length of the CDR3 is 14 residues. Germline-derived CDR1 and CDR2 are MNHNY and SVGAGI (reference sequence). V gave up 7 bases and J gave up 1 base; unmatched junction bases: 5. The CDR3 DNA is TGTGCCAGCACGTTAGACAGGGGGTCCTACGAGCAGTACTTC. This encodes CASTLDRGSYEQYF.

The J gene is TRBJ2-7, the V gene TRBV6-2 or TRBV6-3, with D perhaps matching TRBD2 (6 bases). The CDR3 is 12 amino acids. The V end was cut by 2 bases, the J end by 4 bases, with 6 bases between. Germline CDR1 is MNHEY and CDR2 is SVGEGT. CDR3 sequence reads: CASSYRGYEQYV. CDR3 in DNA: TGTGCCAGCAGTTACCGGGGGTACGAGCAGTACGTC.

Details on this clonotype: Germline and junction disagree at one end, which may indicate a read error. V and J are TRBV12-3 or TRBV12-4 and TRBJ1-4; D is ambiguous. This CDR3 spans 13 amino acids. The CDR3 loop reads CASLRAANERLFF. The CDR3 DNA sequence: TGTGCCAGCCTTCGGGCGGCTAATGAAAGACTGTTTTTT.

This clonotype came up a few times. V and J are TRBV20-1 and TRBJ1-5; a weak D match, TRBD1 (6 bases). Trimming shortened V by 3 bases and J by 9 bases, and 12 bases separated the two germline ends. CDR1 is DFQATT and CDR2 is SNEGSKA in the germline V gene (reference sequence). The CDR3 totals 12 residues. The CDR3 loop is CSASGGVAPQHF. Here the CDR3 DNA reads TGCAGTGCTAGCGGGGGCGTCGCGCCCCAGCATTTT.

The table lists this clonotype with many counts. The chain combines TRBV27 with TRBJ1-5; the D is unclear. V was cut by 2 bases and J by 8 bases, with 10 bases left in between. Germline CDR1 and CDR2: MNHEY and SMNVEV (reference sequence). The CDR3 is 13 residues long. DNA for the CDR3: TGTGCCAGCAGTTTAGGTGTTCCAGAGCCCCAGCATTTT. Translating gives CASSLGVPEPQHF.

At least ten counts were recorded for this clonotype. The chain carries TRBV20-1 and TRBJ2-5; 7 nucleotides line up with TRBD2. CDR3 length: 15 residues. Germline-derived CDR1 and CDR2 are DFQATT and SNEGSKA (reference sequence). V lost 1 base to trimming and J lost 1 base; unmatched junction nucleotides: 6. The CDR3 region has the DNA TGCAGTGCTAGAGGCGACCCGGGGGGCCAAGAGACCCAGTACTTC. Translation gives CSARGDPGGQETQYF.

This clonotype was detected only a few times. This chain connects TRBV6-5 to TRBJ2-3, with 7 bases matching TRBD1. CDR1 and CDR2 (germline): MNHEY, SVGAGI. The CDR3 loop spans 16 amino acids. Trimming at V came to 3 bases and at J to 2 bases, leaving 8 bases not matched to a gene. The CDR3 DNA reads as TGTGCCAGCAGTTATACAGCCGGGACAGACACAGATACGCAGTATTTT. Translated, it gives CASSYTAGTDTDTQYF.

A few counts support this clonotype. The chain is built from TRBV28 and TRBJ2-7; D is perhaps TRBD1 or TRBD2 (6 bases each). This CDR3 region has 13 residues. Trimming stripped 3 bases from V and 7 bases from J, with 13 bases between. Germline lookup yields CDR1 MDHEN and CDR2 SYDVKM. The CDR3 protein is CASSFSGAGEQYV. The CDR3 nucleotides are TGTGCCAGCAGTTTTTCGGGGGCTGGGGAGCAGTACGTC.

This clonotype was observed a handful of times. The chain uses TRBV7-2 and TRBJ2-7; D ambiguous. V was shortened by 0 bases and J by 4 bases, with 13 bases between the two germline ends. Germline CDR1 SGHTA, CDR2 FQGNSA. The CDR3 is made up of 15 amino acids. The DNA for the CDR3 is TGTGCCAGCAGCTTAGCGAACGGGCCCCAGTACGAGCAGTACGTC. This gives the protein CASSLANGPQYEQYV.

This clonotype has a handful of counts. The CDR3: CASSFRLTGDTEAFF. The CDR3 DNA is TGCGCCAGCAGCTTCCGGCTAACAGGGGACACTGAAGCTTTCTTT. This rearrangement joins TRBV5-1 to TRBJ1-1; 7 nucleotides line up with TRBD1. The germline V gene encodes CDR1 SGHRS and CDR2 YFSETQ. This CDR3 is 15 amino acids long. V shed 2 bases, J shed 3 bases, and the junction held 7 bases outside the gene matches.

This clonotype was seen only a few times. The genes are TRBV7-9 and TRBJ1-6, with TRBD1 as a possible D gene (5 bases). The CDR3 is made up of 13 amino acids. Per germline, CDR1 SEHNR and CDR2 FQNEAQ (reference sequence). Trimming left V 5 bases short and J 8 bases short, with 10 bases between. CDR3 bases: TGTGCCAGCAGCCCAGGGAGCGATTCACCCCTCCACTTT. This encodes CASSPGSDSPLHF.